These 8 T cell receptor beta chains were all obtained from the same sample, sequenced in a study of blood T cell repertoires in COVID-19. The method was immunoSEQ multiplex PCR; TCRdb's version includes in-frame clones alone and lacks a portion of them. The sample contains 200,000 to 250,000 clones, around three quarters of which appear only once. The sample was peripheral blood. All receptors derive from a woman aged 70-85 years with acute or convalescent COVID-19.

The genes are TRBV5-5 and TRBJ2-6; 7 bases align to TRBD1. The CDR3 is made up of 17 amino acids. V lost 0 bases and J lost 2; bases outside the gene matches: 5. Per the germline V gene, CDR1 is SGHKS and CDR2 is YYEKEE (reference sequence). The CDR3 sequence: CASSLGLDRAGANVLTF. The CDR3 bases are TGTGCCAGCAGCTTGGGACTCGACAGGGCTGGGGCCAACGTCCTGACTTTC.

The table lists this clone with many counts. The CDR3 here is CASSPARLSEQFF. CDR3 DNA: TGTGCCAGCAGCCCCGCTAGGTTATCCGAGCAGTTCTTC. The rearrangement uses TRBV14 and TRBJ2-1; D not certain. From germline, CDR1 is SGHDN and CDR2 FVKESK. This CDR3 is 13 amino acids long. V lost 4 bases, J lost 10 bases, and 14 bases lay in between. The whole variable domain, filled in from reference TRBV14 and TRBJ2-1, reads EAGVTQFPSHSVIEKGQTVTLRCDPISGHDNLYWYRRVMGKEIKFLLHFVKESKQDESGMPNNRFLAERTGGTYSTLKVQPAELEDSGVYFCASSPARLSEQFFGPGTRLTVL.

CDR3 in amino acids: CASSTQEGNSPLHF. In DNA form, the CDR3 reads TGTGCCAGCAGCACCCAGGAGGGTAATTCACCCCTCCACTTT. The chain carries TRBV28 and TRBJ1-6; the D is unclear. The CDR3 covers 14 residues. CDR1 and CDR2 from the germline V gene are MDHEN and SYDVKM. Trimming took off 6 bases at V and 6 bases at J, with 12 bases between the two ends.

The J gene is TRBJ1-2, the V gene TRBV28; 9 nucleotides line up with TRBD1. Germline CDR1 is MDHEN and CDR2 is SYDVKM. Trimming took 6 bases from V and 8 from J; bases not matched to a gene: 7. CDR3 length equals 13 residues. The CDR3 region is CASSRMGTGGYTF. As DNA, the CDR3 is TGTGCCAGCAGCAGAATGGGGACAGGGGGCTACACCTTC.

The chain joins TRBV10-2 to TRBJ1-6; the match to TRBD1 covers 10 bases. CDR1 is WSHSY, CDR2 SAAADI, per germline. CDR3 size: 16 residues. J was trimmed by 7 bases and V by 1 base; bases with no gene match: 4. In DNA, the CDR3 is TGCGCCAGCAGTGAGTGGACAGGGGGAAGAAATTCACCCCTCCACTTT. Translating gives CASSEWTGGRNSPLHF.

The V gene is TRBV11-2, the J gene TRBJ2-3; D perhaps matches TRBD1 (5 bases). This CDR3 contains 14 residues. Trimming removed 5 bases from V and 0 bases from J, with 9 bases in between. Looked up from germline, CDR1 is SGHAT and CDR2 is FQNNGV. CDR3 sequence (DNA): TGTGCCAGCAGCCCACAGGATAGCACAGATACGCAGTATTTT. Protein product: CASSPQDSTDTQYF.

The chain links TRBV5-1 to TRBJ2-1, with 16 nucleotides matching TRBD2. Trimming removed 4 bases from V and 0 bases from J; junction bases left unmatched: 7. This CDR3 contains 19 residues. CDR1 SGHRS and CDR2 YFSETQ come from the germline V gene. CDR3 sequence: CASSPPGLAGGVSYNEQFF. For the CDR3, the DNA is TGCGCCAGCAGCCCACCGGGACTAGCGGGAGGGGTCTCCTACAATGAGCAGTTCTTC.

This clone was counted only a few times. The chain employs TRBV2 and TRBJ2-3; D might be TRBD1 (6 bases). Trimming took 4 bases from V and 5 from J, leaving 13 bases between them. CDR3 length: 14 amino acids. From germline, CDR1 is SNHLY and CDR2 FYNNEI. This CDR3 reads CASSVRGRGDTQYF. The DNA of the CDR3 is TGTGCCAGCAGTGTTAGGGGGAGAGGAGATACGCAGTATTTT.